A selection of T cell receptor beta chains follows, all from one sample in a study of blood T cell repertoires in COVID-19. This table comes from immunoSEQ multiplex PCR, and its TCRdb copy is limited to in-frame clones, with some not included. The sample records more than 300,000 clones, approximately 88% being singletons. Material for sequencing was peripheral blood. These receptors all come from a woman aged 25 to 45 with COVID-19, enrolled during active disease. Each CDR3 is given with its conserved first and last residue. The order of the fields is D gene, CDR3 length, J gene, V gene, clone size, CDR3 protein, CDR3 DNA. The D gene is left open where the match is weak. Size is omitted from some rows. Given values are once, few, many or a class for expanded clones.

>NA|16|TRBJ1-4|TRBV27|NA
CASSLTLQGANEKLFF
TGTGCCAGCAGTTTAACCTTACAGGGAGCCAATGAAAAACTGTTTTTT
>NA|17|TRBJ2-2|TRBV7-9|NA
CASSPTVGAMDTGELFF
TGTGCCAGCAGCCCAACGGTGGGGGCGATGGACACCGGGGAGCTGTTTTTT
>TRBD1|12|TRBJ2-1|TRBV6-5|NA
CASRTGLNEQFF
TGTGCCAGCAGGACAGGGCTCAATGAGCAGTTCTTC
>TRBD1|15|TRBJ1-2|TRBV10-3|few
CAISETWTQGDGYTF
TGTGCCATCAGTGAGACCTGGACACAGGGGGATGGCTACACCTTC
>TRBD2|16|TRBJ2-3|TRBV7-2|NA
CASSFLLAGGRNTQYF
TGTGCCAGCAGCTTTCTTCTAGCGGGGGGTCGGAATACGCAGTATTTT
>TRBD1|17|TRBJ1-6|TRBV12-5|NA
CASGSPQQGIHNSPLHF
TGTGCTAGTGGTTCTCCACAACAGGGGATACATAATTCACCCCTCCACTTT
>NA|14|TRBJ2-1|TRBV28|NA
CASSSGYMGDEQFF
TGTGCCAGCAGTTCTGGTTATATGGGAGATGAGCAGTTCTTC
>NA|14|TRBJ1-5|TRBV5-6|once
CASSLWGYNQPQHF
TGTGCCAGCAGCTTGTGGGGCTACAATCAGCCCCAGCATTTT
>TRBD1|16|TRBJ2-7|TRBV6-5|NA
CASSYDVGQATYEQYF
TGTGCCAGCAGTTACGATGTGGGACAGGCGACCTACGAACAGTACTTC
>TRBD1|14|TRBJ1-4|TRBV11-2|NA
CASSPGQGGEKLFF
TGTGCCAGCAGCCCGGGACAGGGTGGGGAAAAACTGTTTTTT
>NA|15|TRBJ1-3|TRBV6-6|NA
CASSYSKNRGNTIYF
TGTGCCAGCAGTTACTCGAAAAACAGAGGAAACACCATATATTTT
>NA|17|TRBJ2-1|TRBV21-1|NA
CASSKERQTSSYNEQFF
TGTGCCAGCAGCAAAGAAAGACAGACGAGCTCCTACAATGAGCAGTTCTTC
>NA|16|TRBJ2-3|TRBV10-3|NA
CAISDGGPIKTDTQYF
TGTGCCATCAGTGACGGGGGGCCGATTAAGACAGATACGCAGTATTTT
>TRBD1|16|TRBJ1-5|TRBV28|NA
CASSLQGAWSNQPQHF
TGTGCCAGCAGTTTACAGGGGGCTTGGAGCAATCAGCCCCAGCATTTT
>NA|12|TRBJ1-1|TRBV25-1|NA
CASESGNTEAFF
TGTGCCAGCGAGAGCGGGAACACTGAAGCTTTCTTT
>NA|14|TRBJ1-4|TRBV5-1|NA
CASSPTSTGEKLFF
TGCGCCAGCAGCCCGACTTCGACAGGTGAAAAACTGTTTTTT
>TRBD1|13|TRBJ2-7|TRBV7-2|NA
CASSSVRGREQYF
TGTGCCAGCAGCTCGGTAAGGGGGCGCGAGCAGTACTTC
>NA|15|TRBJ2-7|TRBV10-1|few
CASPEDYPITYEQYF
TGCGCCAGCCCTGAGGATTACCCAATAACCTACGAGCAGTACTTC
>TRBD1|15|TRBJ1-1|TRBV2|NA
CASSEWTGRVTEAFF
TGTGCCAGCAGTGAGTGGACAGGAAGGGTAACTGAAGCTTTCTTT
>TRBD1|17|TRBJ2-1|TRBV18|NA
CASSPLPPGQGNNEQFF
TGTGCCAGCTCACCACTCCCGCCGGGACAGGGGAACAATGAGCAGTTCTTC
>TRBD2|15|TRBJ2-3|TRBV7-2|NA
CASRTGGASTDTQYF
TGTGCCAGCAGGACCGGGGGGGCGAGCACAGATACGCAGTATTTT
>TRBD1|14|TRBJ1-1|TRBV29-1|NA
CSALTGGVGTEAFF
TGCAGCGCTCTTACAGGGGGCGTCGGCACTGAAGCTTTCTTT
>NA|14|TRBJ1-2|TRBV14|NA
CASSQDRGAHGYTF
TGTGCCAGCAGCCAAGATCGGGGGGCCCATGGCTACACCTTC
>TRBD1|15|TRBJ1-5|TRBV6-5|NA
CASTWTPDRDQPQHF
TGTGCCAGCACATGGACCCCGGACAGGGATCAGCCCCAGCATTTT
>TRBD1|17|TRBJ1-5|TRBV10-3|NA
CAISDSKRQGGFRPQHF
TGTGCCATCAGTGATTCTAAGAGACAGGGGGGATTTCGGCCCCAGCATTTT
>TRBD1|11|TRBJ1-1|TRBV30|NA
CAWSRQGGAFF
TGTGCCTGGAGTCGTCAGGGGGGAGCTTTCTTT
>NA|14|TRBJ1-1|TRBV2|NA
CASRVQGLSTEAFF
TGTGCCAGCAGAGTACAGGGTCTAAGTACTGAAGCTTTCTTT
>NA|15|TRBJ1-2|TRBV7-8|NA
CASSLGVEGRNGYTF
TGTGCCAGCAGCTTAGGTGTAGAGGGTCGAAATGGCTACACCTTC
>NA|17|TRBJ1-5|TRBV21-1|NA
CASSIREGLPAGVPQHF
TGTGCCAGCAGCATTAGGGAGGGGCTCCCGGCCGGAGTGCCCCAGCATTTT
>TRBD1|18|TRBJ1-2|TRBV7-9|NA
CASSYPPRQGGLYYGYTF
TGTGCCAGCAGCTACCCACCACGACAGGGGGGTCTTTACTATGGCTACACCTTC
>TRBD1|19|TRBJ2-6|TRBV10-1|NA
CASSENLGQGDSGANVLTF
TGCGCCAGCAGTGAGAACCTAGGACAGGGGGACTCTGGGGCCAACGTCCTGACTTTC
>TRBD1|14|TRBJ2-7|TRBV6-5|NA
CASIPGQGGYEQYF
TGTGCCAGCATCCCGGGACAGGGGGGCTACGAGCAGTACTTC
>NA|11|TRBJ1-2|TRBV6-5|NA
CASRQGEGYTF
TGTGCCAGCAGACAGGGTGAGGGCTACACCTTC
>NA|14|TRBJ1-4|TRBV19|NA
CASTAHLKREKLFF
TGTGCCAGTACGGCACATTTAAAGCGAGAAAAACTGTTTTTT
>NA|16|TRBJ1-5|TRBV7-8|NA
CASSHNLPGGGQPQHF
TGTGCCAGCAGCCACAACCTCCCTGGGGGCGGTCAGCCCCAGCATTTT
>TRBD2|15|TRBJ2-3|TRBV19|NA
CASSIGGLAGNTQYF
TGTGCCAGTAGTATCGGGGGACTAGCGGGGAATACGCAGTATTTT
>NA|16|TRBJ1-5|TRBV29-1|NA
CSARLGGSYSNQPQHF
TGCAGCGCCAGACTGGGGGGAAGTTATAGCAATCAGCCCCAGCATTTT
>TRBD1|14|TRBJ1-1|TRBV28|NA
CASSLWQGAAEAFF
TGTGCCAGCAGTTTATGGCAGGGGGCGGCTGAAGCTTTCTTT
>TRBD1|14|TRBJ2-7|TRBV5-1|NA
CASSLRQGQYEQYF
TGCGCCAGCAGCTTGAGACAGGGGCAGTACGAGCAGTACTTC
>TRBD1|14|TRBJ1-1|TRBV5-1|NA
CASSEQQGGTEAFF
TGCGCCAGCAGCGAACAACAGGGGGGCACTGAAGCTTTCTTT
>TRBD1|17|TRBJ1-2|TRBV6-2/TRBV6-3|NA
CASSYRAGGPIGYGYTF
TGTGCCAGCAGTTACCGGGCAGGGGGCCCTATCGGCTATGGCTACACCTTC
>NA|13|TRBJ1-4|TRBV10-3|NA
CAISESGTERLFF
TGTGCCATCAGTGAGTCGGGCACCGAAAGGCTGTTTTTT
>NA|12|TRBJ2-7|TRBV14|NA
CASSQVRGEQYF
TGTGCCAGCAGCCAAGTCAGGGGCGAGCAGTACTTC
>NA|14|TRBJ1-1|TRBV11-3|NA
CASSRRGRDTEAFF
TGTGCCAGCAGCCGCCGGGGGAGGGACACTGAAGCTTTCTTT
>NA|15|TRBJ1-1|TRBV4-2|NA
CASSQTQGRNTEAFF
TGTGCCAGCAGCCAAACACAGGGACGTAACACTGAAGCTTTCTTT
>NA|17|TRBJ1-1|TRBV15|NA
CATSREGRGAGDTEAFF
TGTGCCACCAGCAGAGAGGGGAGAGGGGCGGGGGACACTGAAGCTTTCTTT
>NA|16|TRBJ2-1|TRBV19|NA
CASSIVTRGSNNEQFF
TGTGCCAGTAGTATAGTAACAAGGGGATCTAACAATGAGCAGTTCTTC